The entry below gives a single T cell receptor beta chain sequence along with its context. CDR1 SGHTA and CDR2 FQGNSA come from the germline V gene. V shed 1 base and J 9 bases; nucleotides not matched to a gene: 5. The CDR3 has 16 amino acids. The authors sequenced patients whose flow cytometry had shown CD8+CD57+ cell expansion. This entry comes from a study of CD8+CD57+ T cells in acquired aplastic anemia. For CDR3 and TCR beta VDJ profiling, genomic DNA was the template used. In TCRdb, the reads were re-called with MiXCR into one record per CDR3 protein. Of 200,000 or so distinct CDR3 sequences detected, roughly 50% appear once; the ten largest clones hold about 20%.

Material for sequencing was sorted CD4+, CD8+, or CD8+CD57+ T cells (not recorded which) from PBMCs. The clonotype comes from a human donor with aplastic anemia. The V and J genes are TRBV7-2 and TRBJ2-1, with 14 bases identical to TRBD2. For the CDR3, the DNA is TGTGCCAGCAGCTTAGGACTAGCGGGGGGGCCGGTTGAGCAGTTCTTC. It translates to CASSLGLAGGPVEQFF. The full variable domain, its missing parts supplied by reference TRBV7-2 and TRBJ2-1, is GAGVSQSPSNKVTEKGKDVELRCDPISGHTALYWYRQSLGQGLEFLIYFQGNSAPDKSGLPSDRFSAERTGGSVSTLTIQRTQQEDSAVYLCASSLGLAGGPVEQFFGPGTRLTVL.